The 15 T cell receptor beta chains listed next were all sequenced from one sample in a study of shared clonotypes between healthy human individuals. The data were produced by immunoSEQ multiplex PCR, yet TCRdb's version contains in-frame clones alone and is incomplete. The sample comprises some 1.5 million clones, about 96% of which are singletons, and roughly 1.1% rests with the top ten. The sample was naive CD4+ T cells sorted from blood. As for subset: CD45RA+ positively selected. Every receptor here comes from a man aged 25-45 years in good health.

J is TRBJ2-1 and V is TRBV5-8; D call uncertain. The V gene's germline CDR1 is SGHTS and CDR2 YDEGEE. V was cut by 1 base and J by 15 bases, with 14 bases left in between. The CDR3 is made up of 12 amino acids. The CDR3 loop is CASSLRPVGGFF. The CDR3 DNA reads as TGTGCCAGCAGCTTGAGACCCGTGGGCGGGTTCTTC.

The chain has TRBV5-4 and TRBJ1-1; 9 bases line up with TRBD1. The CDR3 has 14 amino acids. Losses at the gene ends were 4 bases for V and 4 bases for J; bases not matched to a gene: 5. Per germline, CDR1 SGHNT and CDR2 YYREEE (reference sequence). DNA for the CDR3: TGTGCCAGCAGCCCCTGGACAGGGGTCACTGAAGCTTTCTTT. Protein: CASSPWTGVTEAFF.

The chain has TRBV25-1 and TRBJ1-4; TRBD1 aligns across 7 bases. Trimming took 4 bases from V and 7 from J; bases not matched to a gene: 6. CDR1 MGHDK and CDR2 SYGVNS come from the germline V gene. The CDR3 spans 14 residues. CDR3: CASSALWTGEKLFF. The CDR3, as DNA: TGTGCCAGCAGTGCCCTGTGGACAGGTGAAAAACTGTTTTTT.

CDR3 coding DNA: TGTGCCAGCAGCCAATCGGCGGGAGGCTTCTACAATGAGCAGTTCTTC. As protein: CASSQSAGGFYNEQFF. V usage is TRBV14 and J usage is TRBJ2-1, with 8 bases identical to TRBD2. The CDR3 runs 16 residues. CDR1 and CDR2 (germline): SGHDN, FVKESK. The V gene end was trimmed by 2 bases and the J gene end by 3 bases; junction bases not matched to a gene: 6.

The chain recombines TRBV2 with TRBJ2-7, with 10 positions matching TRBD2. CDR3 length equals 15 residues. The V segment lost 6 bases and the J segment 0 bases; nucleotides outside the gene matches: 5. CDR1 and CDR2 (germline): SNHLY, FYNNEI. For the CDR3, the DNA is TGTGCCAGCAGGGGCAGCGGGAGGGTCTCCTACGAGCAGTACTTC. It specifies CASRGSGRVSYEQYF.

The genes are TRBV6-8 and TRBJ1-4, with TRBD1 matching over 11 bases. The CDR3 consists of 14 residues. J lost 6 bases, V lost 6 bases, and 3 bases had no gene match. Germline CDR1 reads MNHGY; CDR2 reads SAAAGT. The CDR3 protein is CASSPGQGDEKLFF. DNA of the CDR3: TGTGCCAGCAGCCCGGGACAGGGGGATGAAAAACTGTTTTTT.

The chain employs TRBV28 and TRBJ2-1; TRBD2 agrees at 8 bases. Germline V CDR1 and CDR2: MDHEN, SYDVKM. Germline trimming cut 6 bases from V and 0 bases from J; bases unmatched to any gene: 10. This CDR3 has 17 amino acids. The CDR3 sequence is CASRSRSGSASYNEQFF. The DNA of the CDR3 is TGTGCCAGCAGGTCCCGGAGCGGGAGTGCCTCCTACAATGAGCAGTTCTTC.

V is TRBV6-5 and J is TRBJ2-7; 12 nucleotides agree with TRBD1. The V gene end was trimmed by 5 bases and the J gene end by 1 base; junction bases not matched to a gene: 3. CDR1 MNHEY and CDR2 SVGAGI come from the germline V gene. The CDR3 runs 15 residues. CDR3 residues: CASSGDRGRSYEQYF. The CDR3 coding sequence is TGTGCCAGCAGTGGGGACAGGGGGCGTTCCTACGAGCAGTACTTC.

This sequence joins TRBV9 and TRBJ2-5, with D uncertain. Per the germline V gene, CDR1 is SGDLS and CDR2 is YYNGEE. The CDR3 loop spans 12 amino acids. Deletions cut 4 bases from V and 7 bases from J, with 11 bases between. Written as DNA, the CDR3 is TGTGCCAGCAGCCTGGAATCGGGGACCCAGTACTTC. Translating gives CASSLESGTQYF.

V gene TRBV9 combines with J gene TRBJ2-5; a possible D gene is TRBD2 (5 bases). V was clipped by 0 bases and J by 5 bases, with 11 bases between them. Germline-derived CDR1 and CDR2 are SGDLS and YYNGEE. The CDR3 is made up of 14 amino acids. CDR3 loop: CASSVGPREETQYF. The CDR3, as DNA: TGTGCCAGCAGCGTAGGCCCTAGGGAGGAGACCCAGTACTTC.

The J gene is TRBJ2-3, the V gene TRBV18; D is unclear. Germline CDR1 KGHSH, CDR2 LQKENI. Trimming took 3 bases from V and 3 from J, leaving 13 bases between them. CDR3 length equals 15 residues. CDR3 protein: CASSPSYPRTDTQYF. The DNA for the CDR3 is TGTGCCAGCTCACCCTCCTACCCTCGGACAGATACGCAGTATTTT.

The V call is TRBV10-1, the J call TRBJ2-7; possibly TRBD1 or TRBD2 for D (5 bases each). Germline CDR1 is WNHNN and CDR2 is SYGVQD (reference sequence). V shed 8 bases and J shed 3 bases, with 11 bases lying between them. The CDR3 spans 12 residues. CDR3 residues: CASGRDLYEQYF. The CDR3 DNA reads TGCGCCAGCGGCCGGGACCTCTACGAGCAGTACTTC.

This rearrangement joins TRBV7-2 to TRBJ1-4; D is unresolved. The V end was cut by 3 bases, the J end by 10 bases, with 6 bases between. The CDR3 has 11 residues. The germline gives CDR1 SGHTA, CDR2 FQGNSA. CDR3 DNA: TGTGCCAGCAGCTTTGAGGGAAAACTGTTTTTT. Encoded protein: CASSFEGKLFF.

About this clone: Other DNA sequences in the same sample also yield this CDR3. The chain employs TRBV30 and TRBJ1-2, with D uncertain. The CDR3 runs to 13 residues. V dropped 0 bases and J dropped 4 bases, with 9 bases sitting between them. Germline V lookup: CDR1 GTSNPN, CDR2 SVGIG (reference sequence). CDR3 coding DNA: TGTGCCTGGAGTGTACGCGGCGGCTATGGCTACACCTTC. Translating gives CAWSVRGGYGYTF. Full variable domain (outside the CDR3, taken from reference TRBV30 and TRBJ1-2): SQTIHQWPATLVQPVGSPLSLECTVEGTSNPNLYWYRQAAGRGLQLLFYSVGIGQISSEVPQNLSASRPQDRQFILSSKKLLLSDSGFYLCAWSVRGGYGYTFGSGTRLTVV.

The genes are TRBV2 and TRBJ1-5; the D is unclear. Germline assignment: CDR1 SNHLY and CDR2 FYNNEI. CDR3 length equals 13 residues. Trimming removed 6 bases from V and 6 bases from J, with 12 bases in between. The CDR3 DNA sequence: TGTGCCAGCAGGGGCCGAGGAATTCAGCCCCAGCATTTT. Its protein is CASRGRGIQPQHF.